The 4 T cell receptor beta chains below all came from one sample that was sequenced in a study of glioma-infiltrating T cells after dendritic cell vaccination. The time point is: after dendritic cell vaccination, including at tumor progression/relapse. The method was immunoSEQ multiplex PCR; TCRdb's version includes in-frame clones alone and lacks a portion of them. The repertoire holds around 90,000 clones, with 70% to 90% as singletons. Sequencing was performed on blood, taken after dendritic cell vaccination. All receptors derive from a human donor with glioblastoma.

V and J are TRBV10-3 and TRBJ2-5; no firm D call. V was shortened by 11 bases and J by 5 bases, with 18 bases between the two germline ends. The CDR3 is 13 residues long. Looked up from germline, CDR1 is ENHRY and CDR2 is SYGVKD. CDR3 nucleotides: TGTGCCTCCACCCCCGCGGCGTCGGAGACCCAGTACTTC. Protein: CASTPAASETQYF.

The chain has TRBV7-6 and TRBJ2-5; no clear D. V lost 0 bases and J 4 bases, leaving 12 bases between the germline ends. Germline-derived CDR1 and CDR2 are SGHVS and FNYEAQ. The CDR3 length is 15 residues. The CDR3 protein is CASSLAQTAGETQYF. The CDR3 bases are TGTGCCAGCAGCTTAGCGCAAACAGCAGGAGAGACCCAGTACTTC.

The J gene is TRBJ2-2, the V gene TRBV7-3; D remains unclear. CDR1 and CDR2 from the germline V gene are SGHTA and FQGTGA. Trimming pared 4 bases from V and 5 bases from J, leaving 14 bases between. CDR3 length equals 15 residues. Here the CDR3 reads CASSSRASDTGELFF. The CDR3 DNA reads TGTGCCAGCAGCTCACGAGCGTCGGATACCGGGGAGCTGTTTTTT.

This clone has only a few counts. The gene calls are TRBV19 and TRBJ1-6, with D maybe TRBD1 (5 bases). The CDR3 length is 13 residues. CDR1 and CDR2 from the germline V gene are LNHDA and SQIVND (reference sequence). The ends were cut back, 6 bases at V and 8 bases at J, with 11 bases in the middle. In DNA, the CDR3 is TGTGCCAGTAGCCAGGGAATTCATTCACCCCTCCACTTT. Amino acid sequence: CASSQGIHSPLHF. The variable domain in full, completed from reference TRBV19 and TRBJ1-6, reads DGGITQSPKYLFRKEGQNVTLSCEQNLNHDAMYWYRQDPGQGLRLIYYSQIVNDFQKGDIAEGYSVSREKKESFPLTVTSAQKNPTAFYLCASSQGIHSPLHFGNGTRLTVT.